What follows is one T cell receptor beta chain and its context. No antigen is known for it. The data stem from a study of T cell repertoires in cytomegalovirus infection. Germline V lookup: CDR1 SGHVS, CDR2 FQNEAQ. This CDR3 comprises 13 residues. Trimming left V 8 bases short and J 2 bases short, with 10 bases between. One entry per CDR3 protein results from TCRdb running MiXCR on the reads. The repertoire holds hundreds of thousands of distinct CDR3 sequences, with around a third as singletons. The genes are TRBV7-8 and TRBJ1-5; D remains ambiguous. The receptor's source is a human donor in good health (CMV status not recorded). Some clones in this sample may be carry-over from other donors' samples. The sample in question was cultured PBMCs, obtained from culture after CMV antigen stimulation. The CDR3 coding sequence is TGTGCCAGCTGCCGGGATCGCAATCAGCCCCAGCATTTT. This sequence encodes CASCRDRNQPQHF.